These 13 T cell receptor beta chains came from one sample sequenced in a study of T cell responses to AZD1222 COVID-19 vaccine. Sequencing was performed with immunoSEQ multiplex PCR; in TCRdb, only in-frame clones are kept and a portion is missing. This sample has 100,000 to 150,000 clones, with 87% found just once. The sample was peripheral blood, taken on day 0 of AZD1222 vaccination. Source of these receptors: an adult in good health.

This chain links TRBV24-1 with TRBJ2-2, with D uncertain. CDR1 is KGHDR and CDR2 is SFDVKD in the germline V gene. V was trimmed by 5 bases and J by 2 bases, leaving 5 bases between them. CDR3 length equals 13 residues. The CDR3 DNA follows: TGTGCCACCAGTGTCAGCAACACCGGGGAGCTGTTTTTT. Translated, it gives CATSVSNTGELFF.

This clone turned up a few times. The V and J genes are TRBV27 and TRBJ2-7; 10 bases match TRBD1. The CDR3 is made up of 17 amino acids. Trimming removed 2 bases from V and 1 base from J; junction bases left unmatched: 8. Germline CDR1 MNHEY, CDR2 SMNVEV (reference sequence). CDR3 in amino acids: CASSLGPGTGVSYEQYF. DNA of the CDR3: TGTGCCAGCAGTTTAGGTCCCGGGACAGGGGTATCCTACGAGCAGTACTTC.

The chain is built from TRBV6-2 or TRBV6-3 and TRBJ1-5; perhaps TRBD1 as D (5 bases). The CDR3 length is 13 residues. Germline V gene lookup returns CDR1 MNHEY and CDR2 SVGEGT. V lost 0 bases to trimming and J lost 6 bases, with 6 bases between them. For the CDR3, the DNA is TGTGCCAGCAGTTACTCGAGGGGTCAGCCCCAGCATTTT. The encoded protein is CASSYSRGQPQHF.

The count of this clone is one. This chain links TRBV19 with TRBJ1-2; the D gene is possibly TRBD1 (5 bases). CDR3 size: 14 residues. The germline CDR1 and CDR2 sequences are LNHDA and SQIVND (reference sequence). The V and J ends lost 1 base and 4 bases respectively, with 10 bases between them. The CDR3 loop is CASSIGGTAYGYTF. The CDR3, as DNA: TGTGCCAGTAGTATAGGGGGGACGGCCTATGGCTACACCTTC. Full variable domain (outside the CDR3, taken from reference TRBV19 and TRBJ1-2): DGGITQSPKYLFRKEGQNVTLSCEQNLNHDAMYWYRQDPGQGLRLIYYSQIVNDFQKGDIAEGYSVSREKKESFPLTVTSAQKNPTAFYLCASSIGGTAYGYTFGSGTRLTVV.

V usage is TRBV5-1 and J usage is TRBJ1-4; 7 bases are shared with TRBD1. With 4 bases clipped from V and 4 bases from J, the junction kept 10 bases outside the gene matches. The CDR3 loop spans 16 amino acids. The germline V gene has CDR1 SGHRS and CDR2 YFSETQ. The CDR3, as DNA: TGCGCCAGCAGCCAGATGGGGAGACAGGGTAATGAAAAACTGTTTTTT. Translated: CASSQMGRQGNEKLFF. Full variable domain (rest looked up from reference TRBV5-1 and TRBJ1-4): KAGVTQTPRYLIKTRGQQVTLSCSPISGHRSVSWYQQTPGQGLQFLFEYFSETQRNKGNFPGRFSGRQFSNSRSEMNVSTLELGDSALYLCASSQMGRQGNEKLFFGSGTQLSVL.

The chain links TRBV30 to TRBJ1-6, with 7 bases fitting TRBD1. This CDR3 is 14 amino acids long. Trimming removed 3 bases from V and 9 bases from J; junction bases left unmatched: 8. Germline lookup yields CDR1 GTSNPN and CDR2 SVGIG (reference sequence). CDR3 DNA sequence: TGTGCCTGGAGGAAGACAGGGAGCGGTTCACCCCTCCACTTT. This sequence encodes CAWRKTGSGSPLHF.

The chain is built from TRBV3-1 (or the pseudogene TRBV3-2) and TRBJ2-5; 15 bases map to TRBD2. The CDR3 has 18 residues. Germline V gene lookup returns CDR1 LGHDT and CDR2 YNNKEL (reference sequence). V shed 1 base, J shed 5 bases, and the junction held 8 bases outside the gene matches. CDR3 sequence reads: CASSQGTSGGVGYETQYF. The CDR3, as DNA: TGTGCCAGCAGCCAAGGGACTAGCGGGGGGGTAGGATACGAGACCCAGTACTTC.

V is TRBV15 and J is TRBJ1-1; D remains unclear. The V gene lost 0 bases and the J gene lost 11 bases, with 13 bases spanning the gap. The CDR3 runs to 13 residues. CDR1 and CDR2 from the germline V gene are LNHNV and YYDKDF (reference sequence). In DNA, the CDR3 is TGTGCCACCAGCAGAGATCGCGGTGCATACGCTTTCTTT. Protein sequence: CATSRDRGAYAFF.

This chain links TRBV7-9 with TRBJ2-7; 7 bases fit TRBD2. This CDR3 is 13 amino acids long. The germline V gene has CDR1 SEHNR and CDR2 FQNEAQ (reference sequence). J was trimmed by 2 bases and V by 5 bases; bases with no gene match: 3. DNA of the CDR3: TGTGCCAGCAGCCGCGGGACTACCTACGAGCAGTACTTC. Its translation is CASSRGTTYEQYF. The complete variable domain, with remaining parts taken from reference TRBV7-9 and TRBJ2-7, reads DTGVSQNPRHKITKRGQNVTFRCDPISEHNRLYWYRQTLGQGPEFLTYFQNEAQLEKSRLLSDRFSAERPKGSFSTLEIQRTEQGDSAMYLCASSRGTTYEQYFGPGTRLTVT.

The gene calls are TRBV29-1 and TRBJ2-1; 9 nucleotides match TRBD1. V shed 5 bases, J shed 0 bases, and the junction held 2 bases outside the gene matches. The germline gives CDR1 SQVTM, CDR2 ANQGSEA. This CDR3 is 14 amino acids long. CDR3 in DNA: TGCAGCGTTAACAGGGGGCCCTCCTACAATGAGCAGTTCTTC. Amino acid sequence: CSVNRGPSYNEQFF.

This chain connects TRBV5-1 to TRBJ1-2; the D gene is possibly TRBD1 (6 bases). The V end lost 4 bases, the J end lost 0 bases, and 13 bases lay between the germline ends. The CDR3 is 15 amino acids. CDR1 SGHRS and CDR2 YFSETQ come from the germline V gene. CDR3: CASSQGQGTNYGYTF. CDR3 nucleotides: TGCGCCAGCAGCCAGGGGCAGGGCACTAACTATGGCTACACCTTC.

This chain joins TRBV19 and TRBJ1-6, with TRBD1 as a possible D gene (5 bases). CDR3 length: 15 amino acids. V was pared by 6 bases and J by 7 bases, with 16 bases between. Germline CDR1 LNHDA, CDR2 SQIVND (reference sequence). CDR3 region: CASRDRDRLNSPLHF. CDR3 nucleotide sequence: TGTGCCAGTAGAGACCGGGACCGCTTAAATTCACCCCTCCACTTT.

The V and J genes are TRBV7-3 and TRBJ2-1, with D unresolved. The CDR3 covers 11 residues. From germline, CDR1 is SGHTA and CDR2 FQGTGA. Trimming stripped 0 bases from V and 6 bases from J, with 0 bases between. The CDR3 sequence: CASSLTNEQFF. The CDR3 DNA sequence: TGTGCCAGCAGCTTAACCAATGAGCAGTTCTTC.